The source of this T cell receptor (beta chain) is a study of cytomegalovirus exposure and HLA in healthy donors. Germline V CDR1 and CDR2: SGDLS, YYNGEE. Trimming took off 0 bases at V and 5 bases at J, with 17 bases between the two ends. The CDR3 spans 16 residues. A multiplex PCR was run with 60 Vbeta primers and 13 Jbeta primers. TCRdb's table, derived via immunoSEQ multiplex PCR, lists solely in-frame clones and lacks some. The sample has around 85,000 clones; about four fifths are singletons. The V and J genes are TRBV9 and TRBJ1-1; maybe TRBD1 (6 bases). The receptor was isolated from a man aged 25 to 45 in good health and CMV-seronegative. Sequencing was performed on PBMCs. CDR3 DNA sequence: TGTGCCAGCAGCGTAGAAGGGCCGGGGGGCAGGACTGAAGCTTTCTTT. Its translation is CASSVEGPGGRTEAFF.